This T cell receptor beta chain was found in a study of blood T cell repertoires in COVID-19. Whole-study context: From T cells, B-cell-depleted T cells, or PBMCs came the material, which was cDNA or gDNA.

Repertoires were generated with immunoSEQ multiplex PCR, while TCRdb's copy carries only in-frame clones and drops some. This sample has 200,000 or so clones, with around 85% found just once. Sequenced input: peripheral blood. This receptor was taken from a human donor in a cohort sampled during active COVID-19.

CDR3 region: CASSFGAGNNYGYTF. For the CDR3, the DNA is TGTGCCAGCAGCTTCGGAGCAGGGAATAACTATGGCTACACCTTC. The genes are TRBV7-9 and TRBJ1-2, with a tentative D call TRBD1 (5 bases). CDR1 is SEHNR, CDR2 FQNEAQ, per germline (reference sequence). CDR3 size: 15 residues. Trimming took off 3 bases at V and 1 base at J, with 12 bases between the two ends.